The 31 T cell receptor beta chains below come from one sample, sequenced in a study of blood T cell repertoires in COVID-19. The method was immunoSEQ multiplex PCR; TCRdb's version includes in-frame clones alone and lacks a portion of them. The sample has about 36,000 clones; approximately 90% are singletons. The sequencing sample was made of peripheral blood. The receptors shown here come from a human donor in a cohort sampled during active COVID-19.

The rearrangement joins TRBV5-1 to TRBJ2-7, with TRBD2 identical over 11 bases. Germline values: CDR1 SGHRS, CDR2 YFSETQ. The CDR3 length is 16 residues. V lost 4 bases to trimming and J lost 7 bases; unmatched junction nucleotides: 13. In DNA, the CDR3 is TGCGCCAGCAGCAACCGACTAGCGGGACAGCCGGGGGAGCAGTACTTC. As protein: CASSNRLAGQPGEQYF.

The rearrangement uses TRBV7-9 and TRBJ2-1; 10 bases fit TRBD1. Germline CDR1 SEHNR, CDR2 FQNEAQ (reference sequence). J lost 6 bases, V lost 5 bases, and 13 bases had no gene match. CDR3 length: 17 residues. The CDR3 DNA follows: TGTGCCAGCAGCCGACCGACAGGGGGCGAACTCGGCAATGAGCAGTTCTTC. This gives the protein CASSRPTGGELGNEQFF.

The chain links TRBV7-2 to TRBJ2-7; 7 bases map to TRBD1. The CDR3 loop spans 14 amino acids. The trim removed 7 bases at V and 0 bases at J, leaving 6 bases unmatched. Germline-derived CDR1 and CDR2 are SGHTA and FQGNSA. CDR3 loop: CASNNRDSSYEQYF. In nucleotides, the CDR3 is TGTGCCAGCAACAACCGGGACAGCTCCTACGAGCAGTACTTC.

The chain has TRBV5-5 and TRBJ2-2, with 13 positions matching TRBD2. CDR1 is SGHKS and CDR2 is YYEKEE in the germline V gene (reference sequence). The J segment lost 4 bases and the V segment lost 2 bases, leaving 2 bases of the junction unmatched. The CDR3 covers 16 residues. CDR3 in amino acids: CASSFRTSGSTGELFF. CDR3 nucleotide sequence: TGTGCCAGCAGCTTTAGGACTAGCGGGAGCACCGGGGAGCTGTTTTTT.

This clone has only a few counts. The rearrangement uses TRBV7-7 and TRBJ2-2; 11 bases agree with TRBD1. CDR1 is SSHAT and CDR2 is FNYEAQ in the germline V gene (reference sequence). V lost 5 bases, J lost 5 bases, and 7 bases stayed unmatched. The CDR3 length is 16 residues. The CDR3 DNA follows: TGTGCCAGCAGCCTGACCGGGACAGGGGGTACCGGGGAGCTGTTTTTT. It is translated as CASSLTGTGGTGELFF.

The rearrangement links TRBV7-7 to TRBJ2-6; the D gene is possibly TRBD1 (5 bases). The germline V gene encodes CDR1 SSHAT and CDR2 FNYEAQ (reference sequence). V lost 5 bases to trimming and J lost 1 base, with 12 bases between them. This CDR3 has 16 amino acids. The DNA of the CDR3 is TGTGCCAGCAGCCCTACCCGACAGTCTGGGGCCAACGTCCTGACTTTC. Residues: CASSPTRQSGANVLTF.

The chain couples TRBV6-5 to TRBJ1-2; tentative D call: TRBD1 (5 bases). The CDR3 is made up of 14 amino acids. The V gene's germline CDR1 is MNHEY and CDR2 SVGAGI. Trimming stripped 7 bases from V and 4 bases from J, with 16 bases between. CDR3 loop: CASTPGGVGYGYTF. In nucleotides, the CDR3 is TGTGCCAGCACCCCGGGGGGGGTAGGCTATGGCTACACCTTC.

The chain carries TRBV11-3 and TRBJ2-3, with 7 bases lining up with TRBD2. V was pared by 5 bases and J by 0 bases, with 5 bases of the junction left unmatched. The CDR3 extends over 15 amino acids. CDR1 is SGHNT, CDR2 YENEEA, per germline. CDR3 sequence reads: CASSTDGGSTDTQYF. As DNA, the CDR3 is TGTGCCAGCAGCACCGACGGGGGGAGCACAGATACGCAGTATTTT.

CDR3 in amino acids: CASATSDSNQPQHF. In nucleotides, the CDR3 is TGCGCCAGCGCGACATCAGATAGCAATCAGCCCCAGCATTTT. The chain recombines TRBV23-1 with TRBJ1-5, with D hard to call. TRBV23-1 has ORF status, its function being uncertain. This CDR3 comprises 14 residues. Deletions cut 8 bases from V and 0 bases from J, with 11 bases between.

This chain links TRBV18 with TRBJ2-1, with 13 bases fitting TRBD2. Per the germline V gene, CDR1 is KGHSH and CDR2 is LQKENI. This CDR3 spans 16 amino acids. The J segment lost 8 bases and the V segment lost 3 bases, leaving 7 bases of the junction unmatched. CDR3 sequence: CASSPQTSGRGDEQFF. The CDR3 coding sequence is TGTGCCAGCTCACCCCAAACTAGCGGGAGGGGGGATGAGCAGTTCTTC.

The chain links TRBV3-1 (or the pseudogene TRBV3-2) to TRBJ2-7; no clear D. The CDR3 runs 12 residues. In germline, CDR1 is LGHDT, CDR2 YNNKEL (reference sequence). Trimming left V 3 bases short and J 0 bases short, with 3 bases between. The CDR3 nucleotides are TGTGCCAGCAGCCACCTCTCCTACGAGCAGTACTTC. Its protein product is CASSHLSYEQYF.

V and J are TRBV7-2 and TRBJ1-2; 7 nucleotides agree with TRBD1. This CDR3 has 13 residues. V lost 3 bases to trimming and J lost 3 bases; unmatched junction nucleotides: 1. Germline values: CDR1 SGHTA, CDR2 FQGNSA. In DNA form, the CDR3 reads TGTGCCAGCAGCTTGGACAGGCACTATGGCTACACCTTC. Amino acids: CASSLDRHYGYTF.

The genes are TRBV2 and TRBJ2-7; maybe TRBD1 (5 bases). V lost 6 bases and J lost 0, with 9 bases in between. Germline-derived CDR1 and CDR2 are SNHLY and FYNNEI. This CDR3 contains 13 residues. The CDR3 sequence is CASRGHVSYEQYF. The CDR3, as DNA: TGTGCCAGCAGAGGACACGTCTCCTACGAGCAGTACTTC.

J is TRBJ2-1 and V is TRBV29-1; the match to TRBD2 covers 8 bases. The CDR3 is made up of 15 amino acids. The germline CDR1 and CDR2 sequences are SQVTM and ANQGSEA. V lost 4 bases, J lost 4 bases, and 9 bases stayed unmatched. CDR3 DNA sequence: TGCAGCGTTGTTTTACTAGCGGTACCTTACAATGAGCAGTTCTTC. As protein: CSVVLLAVPYNEQFF.

The J gene is TRBJ2-3, the V gene TRBV19; TRBD2 matches 7 bases. Per the germline V gene, CDR1 is LNHDA and CDR2 is SQIVND (reference sequence). This CDR3 has 14 amino acids. The J segment lost 2 bases and the V segment lost 5 bases, leaving 4 bases of the junction unmatched. CDR3 DNA sequence: TGTGCCAGTAGTCCCGGGAGGTTCACAGATACGCAGTATTTT. Translation gives CASSPGRFTDTQYF.

V usage is TRBV2 and J usage is TRBJ2-3; the D is unclear. Germline V lookup: CDR1 SNHLY, CDR2 FYNNEI. The CDR3 loop spans 12 amino acids. V lost 4 bases and J 3 bases, leaving 5 bases between the germline ends. CDR3 protein: CASSAYTDTQYF. The CDR3 coding sequence is TGTGCCAGCAGTGCCTATACAGATACGCAGTATTTT.

The chain recombines TRBV25-1 with TRBJ2-3; tentative D call: TRBD2 (6 bases). Germline CDR1 reads MGHDK; CDR2 reads SYGVNS. The CDR3 spans 14 residues. Between the trimmed V and J ends, which lost 3 bases and 7 bases, there was a span of 14 bases. The CDR3: CASSDPRAGNTQYF. The CDR3 nucleotides read TGTGCCAGCAGTGACCCTCGGGCGGGAAATACGCAGTATTTT.

The chain joins TRBV5-6 to TRBJ2-5, with TRBD1 as a possible D gene (6 bases). V was pared by 4 bases and J by 4 bases, with 14 bases between. The germline V gene encodes CDR1 SGHDT and CDR2 YYEEEE. This CDR3 is built from 14 residues. Here the CDR3 reads CASSRRAGVETQYF. The CDR3, as DNA: TGTGCCAGCAGCCGACGGGCAGGGGTAGAGACCCAGTACTTC. Supplemented by reference TRBV5-6 and TRBJ2-5, the full variable domain reads DAGVTQSPTHLIKTRGQQVTLRCSPKSGHDTVSWYQQALGQGPQFIFQYYEEEERQRGNFPDRFSGHQFPNYSSELNVNALLLGDSALYLCASSRRAGVETQYFGPGTRLLVL.

The chain combines TRBV7-2 with TRBJ2-3; D gene unclear. Per the germline V gene, CDR1 is SGHTA and CDR2 is FQGNSA. There are 12 residues in the CDR3. The V gene lost 1 base and the J gene lost 8 bases, with 7 bases spanning the gap. CDR3 nucleotide sequence: TGTGCCAGCAGCTTAGAAACGGTTACGCAGTATTTT. Its protein is CASSLETVTQYF.

The chain employs TRBV9 and TRBJ1-6, with D perhaps matching TRBD1 (5 bases). Germline V CDR1 and CDR2: SGDLS, YYNGEE. Trimming left V 4 bases short and J 6 bases short, with 11 bases between. This CDR3 has 14 amino acids. The CDR3 sequence is CASSLGEVNSPLHF. The CDR3 DNA is TGTGCCAGCAGCCTAGGGGAGGTTAATTCACCCCTCCACTTT.

The V call is TRBV11-2, the J call TRBJ2-1; TRBD2 aligns across 9 bases. Unmatched junction bases numbered 11, after V lost 1 base and J lost 7 bases. CDR1 and CDR2 (germline): SGHAT, FQNNGV. The CDR3 length is 17 residues. The CDR3 is CASSLARGRAYRNEQFF. CDR3 nucleotides: TGTGCCAGCAGCTTAGCTCGCGGGAGGGCCTATCGGAATGAGCAGTTCTTC.

This clone showed up just once. CDR3 loop: CASSQAPGLSSYEQYF. CDR3 coding DNA: TGTGCCAGCAGCCAAGCCCCGGGACTGTCCTCCTACGAGCAGTACTTC. The chain recombines TRBV4-2 with TRBJ2-7; D is possibly TRBD2 (6 bases). Trimming removed 1 base from V and 0 bases from J, with 13 bases in between. The CDR3 spans 16 residues. From germline, CDR1 is LGHNA and CDR2 YNFKEQ.

The chain couples TRBV10-1 to TRBJ2-1, with 10 positions matching TRBD1. The V and J ends lost 0 bases and 7 bases, in that order; junction bases with no gene match: 6. The CDR3 is 16 amino acids. The germline V gene has CDR1 WNHNN and CDR2 SYGVQD (reference sequence). CDR3 protein: CASSESSPGQGNEQFF. The CDR3 nucleotides are TGCGCCAGCAGTGAGTCGAGTCCGGGACAGGGGAATGAGCAGTTCTTC.

The gene calls are TRBV5-1 and TRBJ2-3; 14 nucleotides agree with TRBD2. V shed 0 bases and J 0 bases; nucleotides not matched to a gene: 6. The germline V gene encodes CDR1 SGHRS and CDR2 YFSETQ. CDR3 size: 19 residues. The CDR3 sequence: CASSLEGTSGSRSTDTQYF. The CDR3 region has the DNA TGCGCCAGCAGCTTGGAGGGGACTAGCGGGAGCCGAAGCACAGATACGCAGTATTTT.

This clone occurred once. The chain recombines TRBV3-1 (or the pseudogene TRBV3-2) with TRBJ2-7; D perhaps matches TRBD1 (6 bases). V gave up 7 bases and J gave up 0 bases, with 10 bases separating them. Per the germline V gene, CDR1 is LGHDT and CDR2 is YNNKEL (reference sequence). This CDR3 contains 13 residues. The CDR3 here is CASTTRGSYEQYF. The DNA of the CDR3 is TGTGCCAGCACCACCAGGGGCTCCTACGAGCAGTACTTC.

The chain is built from TRBV5-1 and TRBJ2-2, with a tentative D call TRBD1 (6 bases). Trimming stripped 1 base from V and 4 bases from J, with 14 bases between. The CDR3 totals 16 residues. Germline V gene sequence: CDR1 SGHRS, CDR2 YFSETQ. The CDR3 sequence is CASSLIAQGITGELFF. The DNA of the CDR3 is TGCGCCAGCAGCTTGATCGCTCAGGGGATCACCGGGGAGCTGTTTTTT.

This chain joins TRBV6-5 and TRBJ1-6; D gene unclear. The V gene's germline CDR1 is MNHEY and CDR2 SVGAGI. The CDR3 contains 15 residues. Trimming took 6 bases from V and 0 from J, leaving 9 bases between them. CDR3 in amino acids: CASRAGSSYNSPLHF. The CDR3 DNA reads TGTGCCAGCAGAGCCGGGAGCTCCTATAATTCACCCCTCCACTTT.

This chain uses TRBV18 with TRBJ2-5; the D gene is possibly TRBD2 (6 bases). CDR1 and CDR2 (germline): KGHSH, LQKENI. This CDR3 has 15 amino acids. V lost 2 bases to trimming and J lost 4 bases, with 14 bases between them. For the CDR3, the DNA is TGTGCCAGCTCACCAGGGGGGAGCGTGGGAGAGACCCAGTACTTC. This encodes CASSPGGSVGETQYF.

The V call is TRBV19, the J call TRBJ2-5; 11 nucleotides agree with TRBD2. This CDR3 has 21 amino acids. Germline V gives CDR1 LNHDA, CDR2 SQIVND (reference sequence). The V segment lost 3 bases and the J segment 3 bases; nucleotides outside the gene matches: 21. The CDR3: CASSISGPAGTSGKSEETQYF. The DNA of the CDR3 is TGTGCCAGTAGTATTAGTGGACCGGCCGGGACTAGCGGAAAAAGTGAAGAGACCCAGTACTTC.

In its sample, this clone was seen once. V gene TRBV2 combines with J gene TRBJ1-1; D unresolved. Germline V gene lookup returns CDR1 SNHLY and CDR2 FYNNEI. V was shortened by 2 bases and J by 6 bases, with 13 bases between the two germline ends. The CDR3 totals 14 residues. The CDR3 is CASSESVGRSEAFF. CDR3 DNA: TGTGCCAGCAGTGAATCGGTGGGGAGGTCTGAAGCTTTCTTT. Together with reference TRBV2 and TRBJ1-1, the CDR3 gives the full variable domain: EPEVTQTPSHQVTQMGQEVILRCVPISNHLYFYWYRQILGQKVEFLVSFYNNEISEKSEIFDDQFSVERPDGSNFTLKIRSTKLEDSAMYFCASSESVGRSEAFFGQGTRLTVV.

The V and J genes are TRBV6-2 or TRBV6-3 and TRBJ2-2; perhaps TRBD2 as D (6 bases). The CDR3 is made up of 15 amino acids. With 2 bases removed from V and 5 bases from J, the gap between germline ends came to 12 bases. In germline, CDR1 is MNHEY, CDR2 SVGEGT. CDR3 sequence: CASSYGGIGTGELFF. The DNA of the CDR3 is TGTGCCAGCAGTTACGGGGGGATTGGGACCGGGGAGCTGTTTTTT.